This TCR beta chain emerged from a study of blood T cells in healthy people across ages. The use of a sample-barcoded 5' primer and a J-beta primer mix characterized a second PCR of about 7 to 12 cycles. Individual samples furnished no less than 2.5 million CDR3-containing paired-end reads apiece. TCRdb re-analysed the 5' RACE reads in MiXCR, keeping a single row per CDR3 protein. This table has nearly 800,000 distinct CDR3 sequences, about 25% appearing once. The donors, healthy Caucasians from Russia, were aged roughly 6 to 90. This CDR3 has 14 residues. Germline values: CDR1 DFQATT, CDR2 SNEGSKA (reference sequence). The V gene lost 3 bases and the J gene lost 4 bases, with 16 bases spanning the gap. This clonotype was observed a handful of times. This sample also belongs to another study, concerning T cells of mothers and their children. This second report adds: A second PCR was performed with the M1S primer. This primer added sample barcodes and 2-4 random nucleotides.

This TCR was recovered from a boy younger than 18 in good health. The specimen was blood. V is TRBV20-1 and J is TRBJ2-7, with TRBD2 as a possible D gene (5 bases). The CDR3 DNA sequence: TGCAGTGCTAGGGTTATAGCGACTTATTACGAGCAGTACTTC. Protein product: CSARVIATYYEQYF.